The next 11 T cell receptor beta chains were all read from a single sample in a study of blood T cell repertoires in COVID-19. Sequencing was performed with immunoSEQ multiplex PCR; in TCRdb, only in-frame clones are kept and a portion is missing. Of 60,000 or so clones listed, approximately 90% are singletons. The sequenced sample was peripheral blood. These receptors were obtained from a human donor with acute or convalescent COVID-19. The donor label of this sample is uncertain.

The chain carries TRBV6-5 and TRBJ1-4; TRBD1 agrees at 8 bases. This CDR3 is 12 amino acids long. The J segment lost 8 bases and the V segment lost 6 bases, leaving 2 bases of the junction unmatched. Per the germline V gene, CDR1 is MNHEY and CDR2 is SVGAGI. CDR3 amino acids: CASRDREEKLFF. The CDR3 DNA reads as TGTGCCAGCAGGGACAGGGAGGAAAAACTGTTTTTT.

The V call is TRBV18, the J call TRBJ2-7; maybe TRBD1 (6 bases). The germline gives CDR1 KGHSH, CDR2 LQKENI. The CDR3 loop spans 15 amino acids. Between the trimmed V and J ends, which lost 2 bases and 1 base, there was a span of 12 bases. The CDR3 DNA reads TGTGCCAGCTCACCAGGACAGCCCAATTCCTACGAGCAGTACGTC. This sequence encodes CASSPGQPNSYEQYV.

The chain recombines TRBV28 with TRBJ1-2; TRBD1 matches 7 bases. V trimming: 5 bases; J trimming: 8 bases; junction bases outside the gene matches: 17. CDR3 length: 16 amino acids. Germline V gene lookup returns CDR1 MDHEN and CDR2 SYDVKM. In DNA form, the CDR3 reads TGTGCCAGCAGTGGGCGCGGAAGAACAGGGGCTGGAGGCTACACCTTC. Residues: CASSGRGRTGAGGYTF.

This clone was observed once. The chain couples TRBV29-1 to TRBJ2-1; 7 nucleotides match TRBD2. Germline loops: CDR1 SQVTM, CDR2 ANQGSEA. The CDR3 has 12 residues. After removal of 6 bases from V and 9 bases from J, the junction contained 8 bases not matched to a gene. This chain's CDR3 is CSVDSGGGEQFF. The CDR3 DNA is TGCAGCGTCGACTCTGGGGGGGGTGAGCAGTTCTTC.

CDR3 bases: TGTGCCAGTCACAGGGTAACTAATGAAAAACTGTTTTTT. This gives the protein CASHRVTNEKLFF. V and J are TRBV28 and TRBJ1-4; weak D call: TRBD1 (6 bases). The CDR3 is made up of 13 amino acids. The germline V gene encodes CDR1 MDHEN and CDR2 SYDVKM. Trimming cost V 9 bases and J 1 base, with 9 bases left between them. The whole variable domain, filled in from reference TRBV28 and TRBJ1-4, reads DVKVTQSSRYLVKRTGEKVFLECVQDMDHENMFWYRQDPGLGLRLIYFSYDVKMKEKGDIPEGYSVSREKKERFSLILESASTNQTSMYLCASHRVTNEKLFFGSGTQLSVL.

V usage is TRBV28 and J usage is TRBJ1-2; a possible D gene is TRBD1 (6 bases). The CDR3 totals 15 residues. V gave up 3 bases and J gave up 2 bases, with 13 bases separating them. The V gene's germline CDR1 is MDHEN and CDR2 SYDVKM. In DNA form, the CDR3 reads TGTGCCAGCAGTTTCGTAGCAGGGGTCAACTATGGCTACACCTTC. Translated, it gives CASSFVAGVNYGYTF.

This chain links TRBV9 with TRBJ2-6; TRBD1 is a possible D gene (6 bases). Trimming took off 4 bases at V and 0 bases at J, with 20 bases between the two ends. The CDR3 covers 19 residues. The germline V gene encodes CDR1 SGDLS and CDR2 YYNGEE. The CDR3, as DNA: TGTGCCAGCAGCTCAAAAAGGACAGTCCGGAGCTCTGGGGCCAACGTCCTGACTTTC. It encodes CASSSKRTVRSSGANVLTF. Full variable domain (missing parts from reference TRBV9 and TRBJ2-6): DSGVTQTPKHLITATGQRVTLRCSPRSGDLSVYWYQQSLDQGLQFLIQYYNGEERAKGNILERFSAQQFPDLHSELNLSSLELGDSALYFCASSSKRTVRSSGANVLTFGAGSRLTVL.

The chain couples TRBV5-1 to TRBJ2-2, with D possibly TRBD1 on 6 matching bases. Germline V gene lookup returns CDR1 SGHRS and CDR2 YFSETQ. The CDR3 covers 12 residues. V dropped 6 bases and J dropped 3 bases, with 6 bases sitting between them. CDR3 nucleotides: TGCGCCAGCAAGGGGGACACCGGGGAGCTGTTTTTT. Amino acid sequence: CASKGDTGELFF.

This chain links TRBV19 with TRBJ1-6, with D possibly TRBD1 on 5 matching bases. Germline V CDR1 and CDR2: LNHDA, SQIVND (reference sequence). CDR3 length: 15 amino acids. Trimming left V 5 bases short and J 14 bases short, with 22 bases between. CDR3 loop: CASSPTGGSSGALHF. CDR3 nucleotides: TGTGCCAGTAGTCCCACAGGCGGGTCCTCGGGGGCCCTCCACTTT.

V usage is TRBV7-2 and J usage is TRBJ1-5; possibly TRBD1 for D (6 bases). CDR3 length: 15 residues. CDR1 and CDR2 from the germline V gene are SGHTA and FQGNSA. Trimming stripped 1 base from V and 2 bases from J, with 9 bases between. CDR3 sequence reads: CASSLEGGGNQPQHF. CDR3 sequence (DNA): TGTGCCAGCAGCTTAGAAGGGGGTGGCAATCAGCCCCAGCATTTT.

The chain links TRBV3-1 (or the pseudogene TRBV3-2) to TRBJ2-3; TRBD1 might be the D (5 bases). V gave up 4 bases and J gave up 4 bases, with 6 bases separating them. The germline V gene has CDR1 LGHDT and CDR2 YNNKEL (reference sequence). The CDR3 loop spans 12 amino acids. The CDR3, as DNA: TGTGCCAGCAGCCCCAGGGCAGATACGCAGTATTTT. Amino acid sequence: CASSPRADTQYF.